Listed below are T cell receptor beta chains from one sample, sequenced in a study of T cell responses to AZD1222 COVID-19 vaccine. Using immunoSEQ multiplex PCR, the repertoire was profiled, and TCRdb retains in-frame clones only, with some absent. The profile shows roughly 70,000 clones, roughly four fifths of them singletons. The input for sequencing was peripheral blood, taken on day 0 of AZD1222 vaccination. These receptors originate from an adult in good health. Both conserved end residues are part of each CDR3. A D gene is named only where the DNA matches it firmly. The size field is filled for only some rows; it gives once, few, many or a size class.

.,TRBD1,TRBV7-2,TRBJ2-5,TGTGCCAGCAGCCGTCTCCTACAGGGGGCCGGGGAGACCCAGTACTTC,CASSRLLQGAGETQYF
once,.,TRBV10-2,TRBJ1-6,TGCGCCAGCAGTGAGGCTTCGAAGGACTCACCCCTCCACTTT,CASSEASKDSPLHF
once,TRBD1,TRBV2,TRBJ2-7,TGTGCCAGCAGTCGGGACAGGGGGCAGCAGTACTTC,CASSRDRGQQYF
.,.,TRBV24-1,TRBJ2-3,TGTGCCACCAGTGCACCCTCAAGCACAGATACGCAGTATTTT,CATSAPSSTDTQYF
.,.,TRBV7-6,TRBJ1-1,TGTGCCAGCAGCTTAGCTACAGGGCATACTGAAGCTTTCTTT,CASSLATGHTEAFF
.,TRBD1,TRBV2,TRBJ1-3,TGTGCCAGCAGGGACAGGGTGGGACACACCATATATTTT,CASRDRVGHTIYF
.,.,TRBV12-3/TRBV12-4,TRBJ1-1,TGTGCCAGCACTAAAGCCATGGGGACTGAAGCTTTCTTT,CASTKAMGTEAFF
.,.,TRBV6-2/TRBV6-3,TRBJ1-3,TGTGCCAGCAGTTACAAGTACCCGTACCCATCTGGAAACACCATATATTTT,CASSYKYPYPSGNTIYF
once,TRBD1,TRBV20-1,TRBJ2-7,TGCAGTGCTAGTAGGGACAGGGTGAGGGAGCAGTACTTC,CSASRDRVREQYF
.,TRBD2,TRBV3-1/TRBV3-2,TRBJ2-3,TGTGCCAGCAGCCCAGGACTAGCGGGGGGAGATACGCAGTATTTT,CASSPGLAGGDTQYF
.,.,TRBV9,TRBJ2-7,TGTGCCAGCAGCGTAGCGGACAGCGGCACTCCCGAGCAATACTTC,CASSVADSGTPEQYF
.,TRBD1,TRBV5-1,TRBJ1-1,TGCGCCAGCAGCCAACAGACAGGGACCACTGAAGCTTTCTTT,CASSQQTGTTEAFF
.,TRBD1,TRBV5-6,TRBJ2-7,TGTGCCAGCAGCTTGGGCGGACAGGGGGTCTACGAGCAGTACTTC,CASSLGGQGVYEQYF
.,TRBD2,TRBV10-2,TRBJ2-7,TGCGCCAGCAGTGAGGATCTAGCGGGGGGCGGCGAGCAGTACTTC,CASSEDLAGGGEQYF